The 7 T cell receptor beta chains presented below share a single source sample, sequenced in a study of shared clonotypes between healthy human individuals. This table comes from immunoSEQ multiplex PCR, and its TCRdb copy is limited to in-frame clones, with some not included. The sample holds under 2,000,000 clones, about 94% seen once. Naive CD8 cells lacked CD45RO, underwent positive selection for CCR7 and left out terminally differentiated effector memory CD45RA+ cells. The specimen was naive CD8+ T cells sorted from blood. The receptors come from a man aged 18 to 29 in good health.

The CDR3 bases are TGCGCCAGCAAAGATATAGAGGCCGACTCTGGAAACACCATATATTTT. This encodes CASKDIEADSGNTIYF. The chain has TRBV10-1 and TRBJ1-3; D not certain. V was trimmed by 7 bases and J by 0 bases, leaving 16 bases between them. Germline CDR1 WNHNN, CDR2 SYGVQD (reference sequence). CDR3 length: 16 amino acids.

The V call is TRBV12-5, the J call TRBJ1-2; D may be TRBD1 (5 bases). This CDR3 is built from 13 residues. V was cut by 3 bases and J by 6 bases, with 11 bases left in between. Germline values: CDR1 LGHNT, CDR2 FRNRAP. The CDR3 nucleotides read TGTGCTAGTGGTTTTGGGACTTTCGATGGCTACACCTTC. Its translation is CASGFGTFDGYTF.

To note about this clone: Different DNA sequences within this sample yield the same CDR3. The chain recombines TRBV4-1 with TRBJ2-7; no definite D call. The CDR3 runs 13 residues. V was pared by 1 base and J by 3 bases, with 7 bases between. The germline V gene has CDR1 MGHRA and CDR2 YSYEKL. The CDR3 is CASSQVASYEQYF. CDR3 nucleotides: TGCGCCAGCAGCCAAGTGGCCAGCTACGAGCAGTACTTC.

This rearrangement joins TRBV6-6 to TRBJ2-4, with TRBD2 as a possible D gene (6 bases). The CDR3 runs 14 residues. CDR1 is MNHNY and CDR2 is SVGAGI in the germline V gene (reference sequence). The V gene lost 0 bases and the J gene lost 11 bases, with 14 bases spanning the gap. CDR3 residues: CASSYSSEGGLQYF. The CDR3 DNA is TGTGCCAGCAGTTACTCGAGTGAGGGAGGCCTTCAGTACTTC.

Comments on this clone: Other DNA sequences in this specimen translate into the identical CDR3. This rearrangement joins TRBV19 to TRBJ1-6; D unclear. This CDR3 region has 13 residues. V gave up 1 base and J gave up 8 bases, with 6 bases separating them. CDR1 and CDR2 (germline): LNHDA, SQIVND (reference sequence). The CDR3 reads CASSIGGDSPLHF. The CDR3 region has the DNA TGTGCCAGTAGTATAGGTGGGGATTCACCCCTCCACTTT.

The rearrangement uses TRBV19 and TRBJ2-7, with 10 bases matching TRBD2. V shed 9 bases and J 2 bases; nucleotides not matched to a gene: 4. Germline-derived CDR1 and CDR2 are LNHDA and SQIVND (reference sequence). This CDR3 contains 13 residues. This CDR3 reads CASASGRPYEQYF. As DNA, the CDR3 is TGTGCCAGCGCTAGCGGGAGACCCTACGAGCAGTACTTC.

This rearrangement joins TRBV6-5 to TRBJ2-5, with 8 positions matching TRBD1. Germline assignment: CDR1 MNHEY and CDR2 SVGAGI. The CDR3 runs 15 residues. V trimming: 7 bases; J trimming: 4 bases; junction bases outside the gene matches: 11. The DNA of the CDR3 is TGTGCCAGCATCCCGGGGCAGGGGGCGCGAGAGACCCAGTACTTC. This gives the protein CASIPGQGARETQYF.